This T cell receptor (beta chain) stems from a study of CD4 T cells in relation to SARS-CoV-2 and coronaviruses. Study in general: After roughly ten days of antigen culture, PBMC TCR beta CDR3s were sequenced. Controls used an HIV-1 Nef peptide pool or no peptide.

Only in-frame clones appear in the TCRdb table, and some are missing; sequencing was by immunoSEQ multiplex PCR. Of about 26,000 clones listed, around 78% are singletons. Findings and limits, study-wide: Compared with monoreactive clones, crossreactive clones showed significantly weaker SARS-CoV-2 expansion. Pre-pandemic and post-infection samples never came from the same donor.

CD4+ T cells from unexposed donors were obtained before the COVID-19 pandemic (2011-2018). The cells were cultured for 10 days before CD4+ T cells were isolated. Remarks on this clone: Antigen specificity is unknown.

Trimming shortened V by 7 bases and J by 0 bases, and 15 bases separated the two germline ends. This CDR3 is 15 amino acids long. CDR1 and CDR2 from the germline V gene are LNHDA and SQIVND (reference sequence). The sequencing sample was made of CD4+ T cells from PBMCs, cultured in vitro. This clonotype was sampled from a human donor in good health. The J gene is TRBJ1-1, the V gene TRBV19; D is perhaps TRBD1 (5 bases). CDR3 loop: CASKLSDSLNTEAFF. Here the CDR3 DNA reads TGTGCCAGTAAACTCAGCGACAGCCTGAACACTGAAGCTTTCTTT.